Following are 10 T cell receptor beta chains from one sample sequenced in a study of CD8+CD57+ T cells in acquired aplastic anemia. Those patients picked for sequencing had displayed CD8+CD57+ cell expansion on flow cytometry. Genomic DNA acted as the template from which TCR beta VDJ combination and CDR3 sequence profiling were carried out. TCRdb reprocessed the reads with MiXCR, giving one entry per CDR3 protein. Found here are 450,000 to 550,000 distinct CDR3 sequences, more than 25% of them singletons; the top ten hold about 0.8%. The sequencing input was sorted CD4+, CD8+, or CD8+CD57+ T cells (not recorded which) from PBMCs. The receptors shown here come from a human donor with aplastic anemia.

V gene TRBV19 combines with J gene TRBJ1-6; 7 bases map to TRBD1. CDR1 and CDR2 from the germline V gene are LNHDA and SQIVND (reference sequence). V lost 7 bases, J lost 9 bases, and 12 bases stayed unmatched. The CDR3 runs 15 residues. The DNA of the CDR3 is TGTGCCAGTACCAAGACAGGGACCGGGGGTTCACCCCTCCACTTT. This sequence encodes CASTKTGTGGSPLHF.

This clonotype was observed at least ten times. The gene calls are TRBV2 and TRBJ1-5, with TRBD1 as a possible D gene (6 bases). With 6 bases removed from V and 0 bases from J, the gap between germline ends came to 12 bases. The length of the CDR3 is 15 residues. Germline values: CDR1 SNHLY, CDR2 FYNNEI. This chain's CDR3 is CASRLQGLSNQPQHF. Written as DNA, the CDR3 is TGTGCCAGCAGATTACAGGGTCTTAGCAATCAGCCCCAGCATTTT. The full variable domain, in which reference TRBV2 and TRBJ1-5 provide the parts outside the CDR3, is EPEVTQTPSHQVTQMGQEVILRCVPISNHLYFYWYRQILGQKVEFLVSFYNNEISEKSEIFDDQFSVERPDGSNFTLKIRSTKLEDSAMYFCASRLQGLSNQPQHFGDGTRLSIL.

The chain uses TRBV3-1 and TRBJ1-6, with unresolved D. Germline V CDR1 and CDR2: LGHDT, YNNKEL (reference sequence). V gave up 0 bases and J gave up 6 bases, with 6 bases separating them. The CDR3 has 14 residues. This chain's CDR3 is CASSQENSNSPLHF. The CDR3 DNA sequence: TGTGCCAGCAGCCAAGAGAACAGTAATTCACCCCTCCACTTT.

The sample holds many counts of this clonotype. This rearrangement joins TRBV7-2 to TRBJ1-5, with 8 bases that match TRBD1. CDR1 is SGHTA and CDR2 is FQGNSA in the germline V gene. This CDR3 has 16 amino acids. J was trimmed by 9 bases and V by 0 bases; bases with no gene match: 10. The CDR3 DNA reads TGTGCCAGCAGCTTAGCAGGTCAGGGGGCGGGAGGGCCCCAGCATTTT. This gives the protein CASSLAGQGAGGPQHF.

The V and J genes are TRBV6-5 and TRBJ1-1; maybe TRBD1 (6 bases). CDR1 is MNHEY, CDR2 SVGAGI, per germline. This CDR3 has 15 amino acids. The ends were cut back, 0 bases at V and 4 bases at J, with 12 bases in the middle. As DNA, the CDR3 is TGTGCCAGCAGTTACTCCCCCGGGGACACCACTGAAGCTTTCTTT. Translated, it gives CASSYSPGDTTEAFF.

Ten or more counts support this clonotype. The CDR3 loop reads CSARSGFGHEAFF. CDR3 sequence (DNA): TGCAGTGCTAGAAGTGGATTTGGGCATGAAGCTTTCTTT. The chain couples TRBV20-1 to TRBJ1-1; unclear D gene. Germline V lookup: CDR1 DFQATT, CDR2 SNEGSKA (reference sequence). The CDR3 has 13 residues. V lost 2 bases to trimming and J lost 7 bases, with 14 bases between them.

In its sample, this clonotype was seen many times. The rearrangement joins TRBV7-2 to TRBJ2-7; 9 bases are a match to TRBD2. Looked up from germline, CDR1 is SGHTA and CDR2 is FQGNSA. The CDR3 is made up of 14 amino acids. With 4 bases clipped from V and 3 bases from J, the junction kept 4 bases outside the gene matches. The CDR3 loop is CASSSASGNYEQYF. The CDR3 bases are TGTGCCAGCAGCTCAGCTAGCGGGAACTACGAGCAGTACTTC. Full variable domain (missing parts from reference TRBV7-2 and TRBJ2-7): GAGVSQSPSNKVTEKGKDVELRCDPISGHTALYWYRQSLGQGLEFLIYFQGNSAPDKSGLPSDRFSAERTGGSVSTLTIQRTQQEDSAVYLCASSSASGNYEQYFGPGTRLTVT.

Ten or more counts support this clonotype. Here the CDR3 omits its conserved ending phenylalanine or tryptophan, so a read error is the likely source. Because the CDR3's place on the DNA is in doubt, the DNA is left out and the CDR3 is given as listed by TCRdb. The V gene is TRBV2, the J gene TRBJ2-3; whether TRBD2, the table's D call, matches the DNA was not checked. The CDR3 spans 11 amino acids, including both terminal residues. In germline, CDR1 is SNHLY, CDR2 FYNNEI. This chain's CDR3 is CASSESGGPVI.

The sample holds many counts of this clonotype. The chain uses TRBV20-1 and TRBJ2-7; 7 positions agree with TRBD1. The CDR3 is 14 residues long. V dropped 7 bases and J dropped 0; count of bases not matched to a gene: 9. Germline V gene sequence: CDR1 DFQATT, CDR2 SNEGSKA (reference sequence). CDR3 residues: CSGLRQGSSYEQYF. The CDR3 bases are TGCAGTGGACTAAGACAGGGCAGCTCCTACGAGCAGTACTTC.

This clonotype was seen repeatedly, ten times or more. This chain connects TRBV10-3 to TRBJ1-1, with 9 bases identical to TRBD1. Trimming took 7 bases from V and 1 from J; bases not matched to a gene: 4. CDR1 ENHRY and CDR2 SYGVKD come from the germline V gene. CDR3 length equals 14 residues. The CDR3 coding sequence is TGTGCCATCAATACAGGGGGCAGGAACACTGAAGCTTTCTTT. Protein product: CAINTGGRNTEAFF.